This record looks at one T cell receptor (beta chain) sequence and its context. Per the original data handling: Reference gene primers were amplified, and this amplification served to estimate nucleated cell counts. Data came from immunoSEQ multiplex PCR; TCRdb stores just in-frame clones and leaves some out. V and J calls and clone size are given by that table; D and trimming were obtained from the DNA. The sample lists some 76,000 clones; about 90% were seen once. The sample is drawn from a study of blood T cell repertoires in COVID-19. Across the whole study: Acute and convalescent COVID-19 specimens originated in the United States, Italy and Spain. T cells, B-cell-depleted T cells, or PBMCs supplied cDNA or gDNA.

The germline gives CDR1 SGDLS, CDR2 YYNGEE. This CDR3 spans 14 amino acids. The V and J ends lost 6 bases and 6 bases, in that order; junction bases with no gene match: 9. Sequencing was carried out using peripheral blood. This rearrangement joins TRBV9 to TRBJ1-2, with 9 nucleotides matching TRBD1. This clonotype originated in a human donor in a cohort sampled during active COVID-19. The CDR3 nucleotides read TGTGCCAGCACTACACAGGGGGCAGGTCATGGCTACACCTTC. Protein: CASTTQGAGHGYTF.